Given below is one TCR beta chain in context. The sample originates from a study of blood T cell repertoires in COVID-19. Overall study: Collection of acute and convalescent COVID-19 samples took place in the United States, Italy and Spain. T cells, B-cell-depleted T cells, or PBMCs provided the cDNA or gDNA that served as material.

Patients of the Seattle cohort, enrolled during active infection, were followed longitudinally. As handled by the study authors: From reference gene primer amplification, estimates of nucleated cell counts were derived. This table comes from immunoSEQ multiplex PCR, and its TCRdb copy is limited to in-frame clones, with some not included. Clone size and the V and J calls come from that table; the DNA yielded D and trimming. The sample lists tens of thousands of clones, around nine tenths occurring once. Per germline, CDR1 GTSNPN and CDR2 SVGIG (reference sequence). The CDR3 is made up of 15 amino acids. The germline V and J ends were trimmed by 0 bases and 8 bases, with 19 bases remaining between them.

Sequenced: peripheral blood. This TCR came from a woman aged 55-75 years with COVID-19, enrolled during active disease. This chain links TRBV30 with TRBJ1-2; D unclear. CDR3 region: CAWSVLRYSSQGYTF. CDR3 nucleotide sequence: TGTGCCTGGAGTGTACTCAGGTACTCGAGTCAAGGCTACACCTTC.